Listed below are T cell receptor beta chains from one sample, sequenced in a study of T-cell memory formation after mild COVID-19. One entry per CDR3 protein, called by TCRdb with MiXCR from the 5' RACE reads. The data show around 250,000 distinct CDR3 sequences, roughly a tenth seen once. Sequenced sample: PBMCs or a T cell subset sorted from them (not recorded which). These receptors originate from a man between 18 and 35 years old who had mild COVID-19 (a few samples of this study predate the infection). Cell type and time point are not known. Each CDR3 is given with its conserved first and last residue. Fields, in order: D gene, J gene, V gene, clone size, CDR3 DNA, CDR3 protein. D genes are given only for firm matches. Clone size appears in some rows only: once, few, many, or a class for an expanded clone.

D: -
J: TRBJ2-3
V: TRBV5-1
size: few
DNA: TGCGCCAGCAGCTTGTTCGGGCTCCTGGATACGCAGTATTTT
CDR3: CASSLFGLLDTQYF

D: -
J: TRBJ2-1
V: TRBV6-1
size: -
DNA: TGTGCCAGCAGTGCGAGGAATGAGCAGTTCTTC
CDR3: CASSARNEQFF

D: -
J: TRBJ2-1
V: TRBV20-1
size: few
DNA: TGCAGTGCCCCGCTCGGTGGTGAGCAGTTCTTC
CDR3: CSAPLGGEQFF

D: -
J: TRBJ2-7
V: TRBV3-1
size: few
DNA: TGTGCCAGCAGCGCTACAGGGTCCTACGAGCAGTACTTC
CDR3: CASSATGSYEQYF

D: TRBD2
J: TRBJ2-7
V: TRBV4-3
size: many
DNA: TGCGCCAGCAGCCAAGATTGGGCCCGGGACTACTTCTACGAGCAGTACTTC
CDR3: CASSQDWARDYFYEQYF

D: TRBD2
J: TRBJ2-1
V: TRBV12-3/TRBV12-4
size: many
DNA: TGTGCCAGCAGTCCCCGGACTAGCGGGGATGAGCAGTTCTTC
CDR3: CASSPRTSGDEQFF

D: TRBD2
J: TRBJ2-4
V: TRBV20-1
size: few
DNA: TGCAGTGCTAAACTAGCGAAAGGAAAAAACATTCAGTACTTC
CDR3: CSAKLAKGKNIQYF

D: TRBD2
J: TRBJ2-2
V: TRBV24-1
size: few
DNA: TGTGCCACCAGTCCAAGACTAGCGGGGGCTTTGAACACCGGGGAGCTGTTTTTT
CDR3: CATSPRLAGALNTGELFF

D: TRBD2
J: TRBJ2-1
V: TRBV5-1
size: many
DNA: TGCGCCAGCAGCTCTCATAGCGGGGGCCTTATCTCCGAGAGCTCCTACAATGAGCAGTTCTTC
CDR3: CASSSHSGGLISESSYNEQFF

D: -
J: TRBJ2-7
V: TRBV6-6
size: -
DNA: TGTGCCACCCGCCTGGGAGGGCAGTACTTC
CDR3: CATRLGGQYF

D: TRBD2
J: TRBJ2-3
V: TRBV10-3
size: few
DNA: TGTGCCATCAGTGAGCCAAGCGGGGGGGTCACAGATACGCAGTATTTT
CDR3: CAISEPSGGVTDTQYF

D: TRBD1
J: TRBJ1-1
V: TRBV29-1
size: few
DNA: TGCAGCGTTTCCGGGACAGGGGTACTGAACACTGAAGCTTTCTTT
CDR3: CSVSGTGVLNTEAFF

D: -
J: TRBJ1-1
V: TRBV12-3/TRBV12-4
size: few
DNA: TGTGCCAGCAGCTGGGCCGGACCGAACACTGAAGCTTTCTTT
CDR3: CASSWAGPNTEAFF

D: TRBD2
J: TRBJ2-5
V: TRBV7-3
size: -
DNA: TGTGCCAGCAGCCTACCCCCCGGCGGGGGGAACCAAGAGACCCAGTACTTC
CDR3: CASSLPPGGGNQETQYF

D: -
J: TRBJ2-3
V: TRBV6-1
size: -
DNA: TGTGCCAGCAGCGGGGTGGTAGATACGCAGTATTTT
CDR3: CASSGVVDTQYF

D: -
J: TRBJ1-4
V: TRBV7-9
size: few
DNA: TGTGCCAGCAGCTCCCTGATGGCAGGCCTGTTTTTT
CDR3: CASSSLMAGLFF

D: -
J: TRBJ1-1
V: TRBV7-8
size: -
DNA: TGTGCCAGCAGCTTACGGGGGGCGGGGGTCGTCACTGAAGCTTTCTTT
CDR3: CASSLRGAGVVTEAFF

D: -
J: TRBJ1-1
V: TRBV10-3
size: few
DNA: TGTGCCTCTACGGGTCCCTTGAACACTGAAGCTTTCTTT
CDR3: CASTGPLNTEAFF

D: -
J: TRBJ1-1
V: TRBV5-5
size: few
DNA: TGTGCCAGCAGCGGAGGGTCTTCGTACACTGAAGCTTTCTTT
CDR3: CASSGGSSYTEAFF

D: TRBD1
J: TRBJ2-3
V: TRBV15
size: many
DNA: TGTGCCACCAGCAGGGAGAAGGGACAGGGGGCTTATACGCAGTATTTT
CDR3: CATSREKGQGAYTQYF

D: -
J: TRBJ2-2
V: TRBV9
size: -
DNA: TGTGCCAGCAGCGTAGGGCAGGTTGGCACCGGGGAGCTGTTTTTT
CDR3: CASSVGQVGTGELFF

D: -
J: TRBJ1-1
V: TRBV3-1
size: few
DNA: TGTGCCAGCAGACCTCAGGGAGGAACTGAAGCTTTCTTT
CDR3: CASRPQGGTEAFF

D: -
J: TRBJ1-6
V: TRBV12-3/TRBV12-4
size: many
DNA: TGTGCCAGCAGTTTAATACAGGGTGGTAATTCACCCCTCCACTTT
CDR3: CASSLIQGGNSPLHF

D: -
J: TRBJ2-5
V: TRBV20-1
size: -
DNA: TGCAGTGCTGGAAGGGCAGAGACCCAGTACTTC
CDR3: CSAGRAETQYF

D: -
J: TRBJ2-7
V: TRBV5-1
size: few
DNA: TGCGCCAGCAGCTTGGTAGGCCAGGGGCCGGGGCCTTACGAGCAGTACTTC
CDR3: CASSLVGQGPGPYEQYF

D: TRBD1
J: TRBJ1-2
V: TRBV6-1
size: few
DNA: TGTGCCAGCAGTCGGGACAGGGTCAACTATGGCTACACCTTC
CDR3: CASSRDRVNYGYTF

D: TRBD1
J: TRBJ2-3
V: TRBV7-8
size: many
DNA: TGTGCCAGCAGCAAAGGACAGGGGGTCTCAGATACGCAGTATTTT
CDR3: CASSKGQGVSDTQYF

D: -
J: TRBJ1-6
V: TRBV18
size: -
DNA: TGTGCCAGCTCACCACGGATATTAGGACACGGCGATAATTCACCCCTCCACTTT
CDR3: CASSPRILGHGDNSPLHF

D: TRBD1
J: TRBJ2-1
V: TRBV6-5
size: -
DNA: TGTGCCAGCAGTTATAGGGACAGGGGGCGGGCTGAGCAGTTCTTC
CDR3: CASSYRDRGRAEQFF

D: -
J: TRBJ2-1
V: TRBV3-1
size: -
DNA: TGTGCCAGCAGCCAAGTAAGACAGAATGAGCAGTTCTTC
CDR3: CASSQVRQNEQFF

D: -
J: TRBJ1-2
V: TRBV24-1
size: few
DNA: TGTGCCACCAGTGATCCCGGACGGAATGGCTACACCTTC
CDR3: CATSDPGRNGYTF

D: -
J: TRBJ2-2
V: TRBV5-1
size: -
DNA: TGCGCCAGCAGCTTGGTAGGGACTCCAAACACCGGGGAGCTGTTTTTT
CDR3: CASSLVGTPNTGELFF

D: -
J: TRBJ1-4
V: TRBV5-1
size: -
DNA: TGCGCCAGCAGCTTGGCCCGGGGGGCGGAGGAAAAACTGTTTTTT
CDR3: CASSLARGAEEKLFF

D: -
J: TRBJ2-5
V: TRBV20-1
size: many
DNA: TGCAGTGCTCTTGGAGGAGAGACCCAGTACTTC
CDR3: CSALGGETQYF

D: TRBD2
J: TRBJ2-5
V: TRBV4-2
size: many
DNA: TGTGCCAGCAGCCAAGTGGGACTAGCGGATCAAGAGACCCAGTACTTC
CDR3: CASSQVGLADQETQYF

D: -
J: TRBJ2-3
V: TRBV7-9
size: many
DNA: TGTGCCAGCAGCTTAGGCGGGTCAGATACGCAGTATTTT
CDR3: CASSLGGSDTQYF

D: -
J: TRBJ2-5
V: TRBV10-3
size: -
DNA: TGTGCCATCAGTGGGACTTATGGGACCCAGTACTTC
CDR3: CAISGTYGTQYF

D: -
J: TRBJ2-3
V: TRBV20-1
size: -
DNA: TGCAGTGCTTGTAGCGTTAGCACAGATACGCAGTATTTT
CDR3: CSACSVSTDTQYF

D: TRBD1
J: TRBJ1-2
V: TRBV20-1
size: -
DNA: TGCAGTGCCCCGGGACAGGGGGCCTTGTACTATGGCTACACCTTC
CDR3: CSAPGQGALYYGYTF

D: -
J: TRBJ1-1
V: TRBV5-1
size: -
DNA: TGCGCCAGCAGCTCGACAGTTACTGAGAAGACTGAAGCTTTCTTT
CDR3: CASSSTVTEKTEAFF

D: -
J: TRBJ1-1
V: TRBV12-3/TRBV12-4
size: few
DNA: TGTGCCAGCAGTTTACGACGAGGAGCTTTCTTT
CDR3: CASSLRRGAFF

D: -
J: TRBJ1-5
V: TRBV5-1
size: -
DNA: TGCGCCAGCAGCTTGTTCTCAGGGGTCGATCAGCCCCATTTT
CDR3: CASSLFSGVDQPHF

D: -
J: TRBJ1-4
V: TRBV6-5
size: few
DNA: TGTGCCAGCAGTTACGGGACTCTGGGCGTAACTAATGAAAAACTGTTTTTT
CDR3: CASSYGTLGVTNEKLFF

D: -
J: TRBJ2-1
V: TRBV7-9
size: few
DNA: TGTGCCAGCAGCTTAACATCGGGGAGCCCCTACAATGAGCAGTTCTTC
CDR3: CASSLTSGSPYNEQFF

D: TRBD1
J: TRBJ1-1
V: TRBV7-9
size: few
DNA: TGTGCCAGCAGCTCTCAGGGGGTAGCTGAAGCTTTCTTT
CDR3: CASSSQGVAEAFF

D: -
J: TRBJ2-3
V: TRBV7-9
size: few
DNA: TGTGCCAGCAGCTTAAGCGCGGCTAGCACAGATACGCAGTATTTT
CDR3: CASSLSAASTDTQYF